Reported below is one T cell receptor beta chain. The data were obtained in a study of control samples from healthy donors and cancer patients. Trimming shortened V by 5 bases and J by 7 bases, and 8 bases separated the two germline ends. The CDR3 runs to 11 residues. The data were produced by immunoSEQ multiplex PCR, yet TCRdb's version contains in-frame clones alone and is incomplete. The table includes approximately 50,000 clones, 90% to 95% detected once. The source of this sequence is a man aged 25-45 years with colorectal cancer. V is TRBV12-3 or TRBV12-4 and J is TRBJ1-1, with no clear D. The sequencing input was PBMCs. The CDR3 DNA follows: TGTGCCAGCAGTAGAGCCATTGAAGCTTTCTTT. Translated: CASSRAIEAFF.